The 19 T cell receptor beta chains given below trace back to one sample, sequenced in a study of CD8+CD57+ T cells in acquired aplastic anemia. The use of genomic DNA as template underpinned the TCR beta VDJ and CDR3 profiling. TCRdb recomputed calls from the reads with MiXCR, one row per CDR3 protein. The sample has approximately 81,000 distinct CDR3 sequences; about 45% are singletons. What was sequenced was sorted CD4+, CD8+, or CD8+CD57+ T cells (not recorded which) from PBMCs. These receptors were taken from a human donor in good health, serving as a control.

The sample holds one count of this clonotype. V usage is TRBV10-3 and J usage is TRBJ1-6; D unresolved. The CDR3 loop spans 18 amino acids. V lost 11 bases to trimming and J lost 0 bases, with 23 bases between them. Germline V gives CDR1 ENHRY, CDR2 SYGVKD. The CDR3 nucleotides read TGTGCCGCCACCCGCACAGCCTTCCAGAGCTCCTATAATTCACCCCTCCACTTT. Its translation: CAATRTAFQSSYNSPLHF.

The chain links TRBV29-1 to TRBJ2-7; the D gene is possibly TRBD2 (6 bases). The V and J ends lost 4 bases and 3 bases respectively, with 16 bases between them. The germline CDR1 and CDR2 sequences are SQVTM and ANQGSEA. The CDR3 extends over 14 amino acids. The CDR3 reads CSVVGLPSNYEQYF. The DNA of the CDR3 is TGCAGCGTTGTGGGACTGCCGTCTAACTACGAGCAGTACTTC.

This clonotype was seen a few times. The J gene is TRBJ1-1, the V gene TRBV2, with 11 bases fitting TRBD1. CDR1 and CDR2 from the germline V gene are SNHLY and FYNNEI. The J segment lost 3 bases and the V segment lost 4 bases, leaving 10 bases of the junction unmatched. This CDR3 spans 17 amino acids. Here the CDR3 reads CASSGLGQGAPYTEAFF. CDR3 coding DNA: TGTGCCAGCAGTGGCTTAGGACAGGGGGCCCCGTACACTGAAGCTTTCTTT.

This clonotype occurred a few times. The chain is built from TRBV30 and TRBJ1-1; the D is unclear. The CDR3 is 10 amino acids. Germline CDR1 reads GTSNPN; CDR2 reads SVGIG (reference sequence). V was cut by 0 bases and J by 11 bases, with 7 bases left in between. The DNA for the CDR3 is TGTGCCTGGAGTGTAACTTCGGCTTTCTTT. The encoded protein is CAWSVTSAFF.

Regarding this clonotype: One junction end disagrees with the germline gene, perhaps due to a read error. The CDR3 bases are TGTGCCAGCAGCTTAGCGGGACGGGACGCTAACCATGGCTACACCTTC. Its translation is CASSLAGRDANHGYTF. This rearrangement joins TRBV11-1 to TRBJ1-2; tentative D call: TRBD1 (5 bases). The CDR3 totals 16 residues. The germline V gene has CDR1 SGHAT and CDR2 FQDESV (reference sequence).

About this clonotype: Germline is not matched at one junction end, which may reflect a read error. This chain joins TRBV29-1 and TRBJ2-7; D gene ambiguous. CDR1 is SQVTM and CDR2 is ANQGSEA in the germline V gene. CDR3 length: 13 amino acids. The CDR3: CSVEGDSSYEQYF. CDR3 nucleotides: TGCAGCGTAGAAGGAGATAGCTCCTACGAGCAGTACTTC.

The sample holds many counts of this clonotype. The chain links TRBV12-3 or TRBV12-4 to TRBJ2-1; perhaps TRBD2 as D (6 bases). Trimming stripped 3 bases from V and 7 bases from J, with 10 bases between. This CDR3 contains 13 residues. The CDR3 loop is CASSFGSGNEQFF. The CDR3 coding sequence is TGTGCCAGCAGTTTCGGGAGCGGGAATGAGCAGTTCTTC.

The J gene is TRBJ1-5, the V gene TRBV25-1, with a possible D match to TRBD1 (5 bases). Germline CDR1 is MGHDK and CDR2 is SYGVNS. CDR3 size: 14 residues. The ends were cut back, 8 bases at V and 0 bases at J, with 11 bases in the middle. CDR3 region: CASGTASSNQPQHF. DNA of the CDR3: TGTGCCAGCGGGACGGCTTCTAGCAATCAGCCCCAGCATTTT.

Many counts were recorded for this clonotype. The V call is TRBV15, the J call TRBJ1-2; D possibly corresponds to TRBD1 (5 bases). In germline, CDR1 is LNHNV, CDR2 YYDKDF (reference sequence). This CDR3 contains 11 residues. Trimming took off 11 bases at V and 5 bases at J, with 12 bases between the two ends. CDR3 in amino acids: CAPREGYGYTF. Written as DNA, the CDR3 is TGTGCCCCCCGTGAGGGGTATGGCTACACCTTC. The full variable domain, rest sourced from reference TRBV15 and TRBJ1-2, is DAMVIQNPRYQVTQFGKPVTLSCSQTLNHNVMYWYQQKSSQAPKLLFHYYDKDFNNEADTPDNFQSRRPNTSFCFLDIRSPGLGDTAMYLCAPREGYGYTFGSGTRLTVV.

Concerning this clonotype: A much more abundant neighbour one base away suggests this may be a read error. The chain recombines TRBV12-3 or TRBV12-4 with TRBJ1-1; D is ambiguous. Trimming cost V 0 bases and J 7 bases, with 9 bases left between them. The CDR3 sequence is 13 residues long. Here the CDR3 reads CASSLALSLEAFF. CDR3 DNA sequence: TGTGCCAGCAGTTTAGCCCTATCCCTTGAAGCTTTCTTT.

At least ten counts were recorded for this clonotype. The chain carries TRBV9 and TRBJ2-5, with 8 bases aligning to TRBD1. The CDR3 covers 15 residues. Germline V gene lookup returns CDR1 SGDLS and CDR2 YYNGEE. With V trimmed by 0 bases and J by 3 bases, 4 bases remained unmatched. The CDR3 here is CASSVAGGIKETQYF. DNA of the CDR3: TGTGCCAGCAGCGTAGCAGGGGGCATAAAAGAGACCCAGTACTTC. Full variable domain (missing parts from reference TRBV9 and TRBJ2-5): DSGVTQTPKHLITATGQRVTLRCSPRSGDLSVYWYQQSLDQGLQFLIQYYNGEERAKGNILERFSAQQFPDLHSELNLSSLELGDSALYFCASSVAGGIKETQYFGPGTRLLVL.

This chain connects TRBV5-1 to TRBJ2-1, with 8 bases lining up with TRBD2. Germline CDR1 is SGHRS and CDR2 is YFSETQ. Losses at the gene ends were 3 bases for V and 8 bases for J; bases not matched to a gene: 7. The CDR3 contains 14 residues. The CDR3, as DNA: TGCGCCAGCAGCTCCGGGACTAGTTTGCATGAGCAGTTCTTC. Translating gives CASSSGTSLHEQFF.

The chain recombines TRBV6-1 with TRBJ2-1, with 8 bases that match TRBD2. CDR3 length: 15 residues. Losses at the gene ends were 6 bases for V and 8 bases for J; bases not matched to a gene: 12. Germline CDR1 MNHNS, CDR2 SASEGT. The CDR3 DNA follows: TGTGCCAGCAGCTTGGGGATGGGACTAGAAGATGAGCAGTTCTTC. It encodes CASSLGMGLEDEQFF.

The chain joins TRBV6-1 to TRBJ2-5, with D hard to call. Trimming took off 8 bases at V and 0 bases at J, with 13 bases between the two ends. The length of the CDR3 is 14 residues. Germline CDR1 reads MNHNS; CDR2 reads SASEGT. CDR3 protein: CASVDPEYQETQYF. The CDR3 DNA sequence: TGTGCCAGCGTCGATCCAGAGTACCAAGAGACCCAGTACTTC.

This clonotype has just a few counts. This chain uses TRBV5-1 with TRBJ2-7; 8 positions match TRBD1. Trimming took 4 bases from V and 3 from J; bases not matched to a gene: 9. The germline gives CDR1 SGHRS, CDR2 YFSETQ. There are 15 residues in the CDR3. CDR3 DNA sequence: TGCGCCAGCAGCCCGGCCGGGACAGGTGACTACGAGCAGTACTTC. It yields the protein CASSPAGTGDYEQYF.

In this sample, this clonotype turned up a few times. The chain recombines TRBV28 with TRBJ2-7; a weak D match, TRBD2 (5 bases). Trimming pared 8 bases from V and 5 bases from J, leaving 16 bases between. CDR1 is MDHEN, CDR2 SYDVKM, per germline. The CDR3 is 13 residues long. The CDR3 is CASGVEGSDEQYF. DNA of the CDR3: TGTGCCAGCGGAGTAGAGGGTAGCGACGAGCAGTACTTC.

This clonotype was seen many times. This rearrangement joins TRBV20-1 to TRBJ2-6; 8 positions match TRBD1. Trimming at V came to 5 bases and at J to 2 bases, leaving 5 bases not matched to a gene. This CDR3 contains 15 residues. In germline, CDR1 is DFQATT, CDR2 SNEGSKA (reference sequence). CDR3 amino acids: CSALLTGAGANVLTF. The CDR3 coding sequence is TGCAGTGCTCTGCTGACAGGGGCTGGGGCCAACGTCCTGACTTTC.

This chain connects TRBV2 to TRBJ1-6, with a possible D match to TRBD1 (5 bases). Germline CDR1 and CDR2: SNHLY and FYNNEI. The CDR3 contains 14 residues. Trimming stripped 8 bases from V and 7 bases from J, with 15 bases between. The CDR3: CASVIGGNNSPLHF. CDR3 coding DNA: TGTGCCAGCGTTATCGGGGGTAACAATTCACCCCTCCACTTT.

V is TRBV4-2 and J is TRBJ2-7, with TRBD1 identical over 9 bases. Germline V gene lookup returns CDR1 LGHNA and CDR2 YNFKEQ. This CDR3 is 15 amino acids long. V lost 2 bases to trimming and J lost 4 bases; unmatched junction nucleotides: 6. CDR3 nucleotide sequence: TGTGCCAGCAGCCAAACCGGGACAGGGCTGTACGAGCAGTACTTC. It is translated as CASSQTGTGLYEQYF.